This T cell receptor beta chain originates from a study of cytomegalovirus exposure and HLA in healthy donors. Study-wide context: Of more than 350 genotyped donors, more than 70% clustered with self-reported Caucasian donors.

Study-level findings and limits: The investigators catalogued 164 TCR beta chains as cytomegalovirus-associated. A later analysis associated roughly 15,000 TCR beta sequences with HLA alleles at a 0.05 false discovery rate. By a later analysis, the bulk of CMV-associated TCR beta chains appeared HLA-restricted.

This clone was recorded a few times. The antigen remains undetermined. Researchers ran the PCR with 60 Vbeta and 13 Jbeta primers. The method was immunoSEQ multiplex PCR; TCRdb's version includes in-frame clones alone and lacks a portion of them. Counted here are some 190,000 clones, about 80% occurring once; the ten biggest clones make up 1.4%. The V and J ends lost 6 bases and 0 bases respectively, with 2 bases between them. Germline V gene lookup returns CDR1 MNHEY and CDR2 SMNVEV (reference sequence). The CDR3 runs to 12 residues. The J gene is TRBJ1-4, the V gene TRBV27; D is undetermined. The TCR comes from a man aged 18 to 29 in good health and CMV-seronegative. The sample comprised PBMCs. The CDR3 loop is CASSTTNEKLFF. Written as DNA, the CDR3 is TGTGCCAGCAGCACAACTAATGAAAAACTGTTTTTT.